This T cell receptor (beta chain) is from a study of blood T cell repertoires in COVID-19. The wider study: Some COVID-19 samples were acute and others convalescent; all came from the United States, Italy and Spain. T cells, B-cell-depleted T cells, or PBMCs provided the cDNA or gDNA that served as material.

In the original processing: Amplifying reference gene primers gave estimates of nucleated cell counts. Only in-frame clones appear in the TCRdb table, and some are missing; sequencing was by immunoSEQ multiplex PCR. V and J calls and clone size are copied from that table; D and trimming were computed from the DNA. The sample lists about 110,000 clones; just over 70% were seen once. A single count supports this clone. V trimming: 2 bases; J trimming: 3 bases; junction bases outside the gene matches: 11. The CDR3 loop spans 17 amino acids. Germline-derived CDR1 and CDR2 are SGHDT and YYEEEE. The sample taken for sequencing was peripheral blood. The TCR originated in a woman in her thirties or forties with acute or convalescent COVID-19. The chain employs TRBV5-6 and TRBJ1-1; TRBD1 aligns across 9 bases. CDR3 protein: CASSFWTGVLRHTEAFF. Written as DNA, the CDR3 is TGTGCCAGCAGCTTCTGGACAGGGGTACTCAGGCACACTGAAGCTTTCTTT. Together with reference TRBV5-6 and TRBJ1-1, the CDR3 gives the full variable domain: DAGVTQSPTHLIKTRGQQVTLRCSPKSGHDTVSWYQQALGQGPQFIFQYYEEEERQRGNFPDRFSGHQFPNYSSELNVNALLLGDSALYLCASSFWTGVLRHTEAFFGQGTRLTVV.